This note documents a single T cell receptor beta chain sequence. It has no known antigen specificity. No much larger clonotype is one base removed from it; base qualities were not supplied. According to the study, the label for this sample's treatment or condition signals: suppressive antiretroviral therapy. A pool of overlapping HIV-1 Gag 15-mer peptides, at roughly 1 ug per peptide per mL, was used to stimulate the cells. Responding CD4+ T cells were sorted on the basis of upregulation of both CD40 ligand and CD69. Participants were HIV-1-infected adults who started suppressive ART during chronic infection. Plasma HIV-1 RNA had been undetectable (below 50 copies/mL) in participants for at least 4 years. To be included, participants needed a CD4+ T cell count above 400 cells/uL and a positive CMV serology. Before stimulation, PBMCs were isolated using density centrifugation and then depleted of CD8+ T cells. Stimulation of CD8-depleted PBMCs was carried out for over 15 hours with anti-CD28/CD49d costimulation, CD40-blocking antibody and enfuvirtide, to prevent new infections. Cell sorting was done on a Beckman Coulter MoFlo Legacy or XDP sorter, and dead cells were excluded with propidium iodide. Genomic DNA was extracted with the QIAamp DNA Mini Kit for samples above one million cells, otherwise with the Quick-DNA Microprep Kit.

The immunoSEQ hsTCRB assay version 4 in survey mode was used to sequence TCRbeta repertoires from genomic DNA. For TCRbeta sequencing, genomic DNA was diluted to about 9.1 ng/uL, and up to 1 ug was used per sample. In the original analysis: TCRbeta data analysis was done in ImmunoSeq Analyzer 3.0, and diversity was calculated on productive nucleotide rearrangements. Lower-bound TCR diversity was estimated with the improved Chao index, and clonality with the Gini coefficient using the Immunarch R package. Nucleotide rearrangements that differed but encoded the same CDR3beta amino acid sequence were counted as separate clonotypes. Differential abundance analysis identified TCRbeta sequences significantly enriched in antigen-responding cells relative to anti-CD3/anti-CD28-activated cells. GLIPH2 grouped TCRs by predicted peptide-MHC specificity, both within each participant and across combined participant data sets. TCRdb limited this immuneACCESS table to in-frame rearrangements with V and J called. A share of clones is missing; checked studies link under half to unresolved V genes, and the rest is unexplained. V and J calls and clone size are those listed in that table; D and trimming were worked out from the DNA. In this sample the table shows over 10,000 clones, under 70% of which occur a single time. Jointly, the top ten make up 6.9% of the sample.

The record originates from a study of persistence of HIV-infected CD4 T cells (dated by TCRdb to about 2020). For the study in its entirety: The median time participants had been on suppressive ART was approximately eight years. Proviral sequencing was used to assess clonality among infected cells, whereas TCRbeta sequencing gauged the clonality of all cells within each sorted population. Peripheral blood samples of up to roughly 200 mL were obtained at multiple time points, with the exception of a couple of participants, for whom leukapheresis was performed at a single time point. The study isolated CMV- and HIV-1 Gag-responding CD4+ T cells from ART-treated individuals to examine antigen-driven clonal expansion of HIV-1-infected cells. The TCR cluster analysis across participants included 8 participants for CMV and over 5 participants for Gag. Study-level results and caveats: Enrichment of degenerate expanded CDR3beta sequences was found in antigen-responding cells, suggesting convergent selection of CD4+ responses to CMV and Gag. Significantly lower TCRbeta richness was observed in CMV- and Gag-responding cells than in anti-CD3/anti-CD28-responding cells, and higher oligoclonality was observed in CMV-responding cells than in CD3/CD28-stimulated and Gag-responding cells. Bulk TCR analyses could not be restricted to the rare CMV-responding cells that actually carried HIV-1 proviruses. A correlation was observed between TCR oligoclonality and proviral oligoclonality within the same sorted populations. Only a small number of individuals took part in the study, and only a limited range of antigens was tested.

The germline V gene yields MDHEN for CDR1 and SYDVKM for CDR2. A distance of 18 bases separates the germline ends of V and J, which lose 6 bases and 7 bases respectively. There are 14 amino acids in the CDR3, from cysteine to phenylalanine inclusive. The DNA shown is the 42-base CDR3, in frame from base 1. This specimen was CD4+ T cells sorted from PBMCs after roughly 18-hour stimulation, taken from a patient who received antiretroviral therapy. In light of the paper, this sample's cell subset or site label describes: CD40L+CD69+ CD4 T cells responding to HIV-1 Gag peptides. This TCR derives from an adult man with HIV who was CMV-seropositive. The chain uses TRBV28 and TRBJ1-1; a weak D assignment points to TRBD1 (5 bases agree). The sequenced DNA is TGTGCCAGCAGACCCGCGGGGGGAAGTAGTGAAGCTTTCTTT. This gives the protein CASRPAGGSSEAFF.